Shown below are 27 T cell receptor beta chains from a single sample sequenced in a study of CD8 T cells in Susac syndrome. Random hexamers were used to reverse transcribe 0.5 to 1 ug of RNA. MiXCR, applied by TCRdb to the immunoSEQ multiplex PCR reads, yields one record per CDR3 protein. The sample lists 90,000 to 150,000 distinct CDR3 sequences, 80% to 95% seen once, with around 0.15% in the top ten. Sequencing was performed on CD4+ T cells from PBMCs. The receptors shown here come from a human donor in good health.

This rearrangement joins TRBV19 to TRBJ1-1; D is uncertain. From germline, CDR1 is LNHDA and CDR2 SQIVND (reference sequence). The CDR3 sequence is 16 residues long. The V end lost 2 bases, the J end lost 1 base, and 14 bases lay between the germline ends. The CDR3 coding sequence is TGTGCCAGTAGTATACCCCAGCGAGCAGGGAACACTGAAGCTTTCTTT. Amino acid sequence: CASSIPQRAGNTEAFF.

The chain joins TRBV20-1 to TRBJ1-1; 9 bases match TRBD1. Germline V gives CDR1 DFQATT, CDR2 SNEGSKA (reference sequence). After removal of 3 bases from V and 5 bases from J, the junction contained 1 base not matched to a gene. The CDR3 is 12 residues long. CDR3 in amino acids: CSARDRGTEAFF. The CDR3 DNA reads TGCAGTGCTAGGGACAGGGGAACTGAAGCTTTCTTT.

The chain combines TRBV20-1 with TRBJ2-4, with D hard to call. This CDR3 has 15 residues. CDR1 DFQATT and CDR2 SNEGSKA come from the germline V gene (reference sequence). The germline V and J ends were trimmed by 6 bases and 0 bases, with 15 bases remaining between them. CDR3 DNA sequence: TGCAGTGCACCACTCGCTGGAATAGCCAAAAACATTCAGTACTTC. This codes for CSAPLAGIAKNIQYF.

This clonotype has just one count. The junction and the germline gene differ at one end; a read error may be behind it. The gene calls are TRBV2 and TRBJ1-2, with D uncertain. The CDR3 loop spans 14 amino acids. Germline V CDR1 and CDR2: SNHLY, FYNNEI. The CDR3 DNA follows: TGTGCCAGCAGCGAAGCCCTCCTCCCGCCCTCTTACACCTTC. Amino acid sequence: CASSEALLPPSYTF.

V gene TRBV7-2 combines with J gene TRBJ2-5, with 7 bases that match TRBD1. Germline lookup yields CDR1 SGHTA and CDR2 FQGNSA. The CDR3 contains 14 residues. Trimming at V came to 9 bases and at J to 5 bases, leaving 12 bases not matched to a gene. Here the CDR3 reads CASLVDRVRETQYF. As DNA, the CDR3 is TGTGCCAGTCTAGTCGACAGGGTTAGGGAGACCCAGTACTTC.

This chain links TRBV15 with TRBJ2-1; TRBD2 is a possible D gene (6 bases). The CDR3 is 12 residues long. In germline, CDR1 is LNHNV, CDR2 YYDKDF (reference sequence). Between the trimmed V and J ends, which lost 7 bases and 9 bases, there was a span of 13 bases. The chain's CDR3 is CATKLASGEQFF. In DNA, the CDR3 is TGTGCCACCAAGCTAGCGTCGGGTGAGCAGTTCTTC.

On this clonotype: One end of the junction varies from germline; a read error may be responsible. This sequence joins TRBV29-1 and TRBJ2-1; the D call may be TRBD1 or TRBD2 (6 bases each). Germline V gene sequence: CDR1 SQVTM, CDR2 ANQGSEA. There are 16 residues in the CDR3. CDR3 protein: CSVEDPRGRSFNEQFF. The CDR3 DNA follows: TGCAGCGTTGAAGATCCTAGGGGGAGGTCCTTCAATGAGCAGTTCTTC.

V usage is TRBV14 and J usage is TRBJ2-5, with D perhaps being TRBD1 or TRBD2 (5 bases each). This CDR3 has 15 amino acids. Trimming took off 0 bases at V and 5 bases at J, with 13 bases between the two ends. The V gene's germline CDR1 is SGHDN and CDR2 FVKESK. The CDR3 sequence: CASSQEGRKGETQYF. The CDR3 DNA reads as TGTGCCAGCAGCCAAGAAGGGAGAAAGGGGGAGACCCAGTACTTC.

The V gene is TRBV7-9, the J gene TRBJ1-1; unclear D gene. This CDR3 comprises 14 residues. Germline CDR1 is SEHNR and CDR2 is FQNEAQ (reference sequence). Trimming took off 2 bases at V and 3 bases at J, with 10 bases between the two ends. In DNA, the CDR3 is TGTGCCAGCAGCTTAAGCGGAGTGCACACTGAAGCTTTCTTT. Its protein product is CASSLSGVHTEAFF.

The gene calls are TRBV6-2 or TRBV6-3 and TRBJ2-7; D ambiguous. CDR3 size: 13 residues. The ends were cut back, 8 bases at V and 1 base at J, with 12 bases in the middle. CDR1 is MNHEY, CDR2 SVGEGT, per germline. The CDR3 spells CASQESFSYEQYF. CDR3 DNA: TGTGCCAGCCAAGAAAGCTTTTCCTACGAGCAGTACTTC.

The chain joins TRBV7-2 to TRBJ1-1; D call uncertain. Germline V gene lookup returns CDR1 SGHTA and CDR2 FQGNSA. The V end lost 2 bases, the J end lost 1 base, and 8 bases lay between the germline ends. The CDR3 covers 14 residues. The CDR3 is CASSLRFQNTEAFF. The CDR3 bases are TGTGCCAGCAGCTTAAGGTTCCAGAACACTGAAGCTTTCTTT.

The chain has TRBV7-3 and TRBJ1-2; 7 nucleotides match TRBD1. This CDR3 spans 13 amino acids. Germline V gene data show CDR1 as SGHTA and CDR2 as FQGTGA. V gave up 7 bases and J gave up 7 bases; unmatched junction bases: 9. CDR3 DNA: TGTGCCAGCACCCCATCCAGGGACAGTGGCTACACCTTC. Translation: CASTPSRDSGYTF.

This clonotype was detected once. This rearrangement joins TRBV10-3 to TRBJ2-3, with D uncertain. The germline V and J ends were trimmed by 3 bases and 4 bases, with 17 bases remaining between them. Germline CDR1 is ENHRY and CDR2 is SYGVKD. CDR3 length equals 16 residues. The CDR3 region has the DNA TGTGCCATCAGTGAATCGACGTCTCAATGGTCAGATACGCAGTATTTT. Amino acids: CAISESTSQWSDTQYF.

The J gene is TRBJ1-5, the V gene TRBV7-2; D is uncertain. The germline V gene encodes CDR1 SGHTA and CDR2 FQGNSA. The CDR3 spans 15 residues. The V and J ends lost 5 bases and 7 bases respectively, with 18 bases between them. CDR3 nucleotide sequence: TGTGCCAGCAGCGGAATAGGTAGGGCAGGACAGCCCCAGCATTTT. It specifies CASSGIGRAGQPQHF.

The chain joins TRBV7-9 to TRBJ1-1; unclear D gene. The germline V gene encodes CDR1 SEHNR and CDR2 FQNEAQ (reference sequence). CDR3 length: 13 residues. Trimming took 8 bases from V and 5 from J, leaving 15 bases between them. CDR3 in DNA: TGTGCCAGCGACGGACTCCCCGGTACTGAAGCTTTCTTT. It encodes CASDGLPGTEAFF.

The chain couples TRBV6-2 or TRBV6-3 to TRBJ2-1; the match to TRBD1 covers 10 bases. CDR1 and CDR2 (germline): MNHEY, SVGEGT. The CDR3 has 13 residues. V dropped 0 bases and J dropped 15; count of bases not matched to a gene: 5. CDR3 DNA sequence: TGTGCCAGCAGTTACTCGGGACAGGGGACGTCGTTCTTC. It specifies CASSYSGQGTSFF.

The chain has TRBV2 and TRBJ2-3, with TRBD2 as a possible D gene (6 bases). The CDR3 has 13 residues. V was shortened by 6 bases and J by 6 bases, with 13 bases between the two germline ends. The germline gives CDR1 SNHLY, CDR2 FYNNEI. CDR3 bases: TGTGCCAGCAGGACACTAGCAGCCGATACGCAGTATTTT. This translates into CASRTLAADTQYF.

The V gene is TRBV25-1, the J gene TRBJ2-1, with TRBD1 matching over 7 bases. Germline trimming cut 4 bases from V and 3 bases from J; bases unmatched to any gene: 9. From germline, CDR1 is MGHDK and CDR2 SYGVNS. The CDR3 loop spans 16 amino acids. The CDR3 DNA reads as TGTGCCAGCAGTGTTGACAGGCAGGGGGTCTACAATGAGCAGTTCTTC. This codes for CASSVDRQGVYNEQFF.

This chain uses TRBV6-1 with TRBJ1-5; 7 bases are a match to TRBD1. V was clipped by 4 bases and J by 1 base; unmatched bases: 4. Germline V gene data show CDR1 as MNHNS and CDR2 as SASEGT. The CDR3 length is 15 residues. The DNA for the CDR3 is TGTGCCAGCAGTGCCAAGGGGGCGAGCAATCAGCCCCAGCATTTT. Its protein is CASSAKGASNQPQHF.

The chain recombines TRBV6-2 or TRBV6-3 with TRBJ2-7, with D possibly being TRBD2 (5 bases). Germline loops: CDR1 MNHEY, CDR2 SVGEGT. The CDR3 runs to 16 residues. V gave up 2 bases and J gave up 2 bases, with 16 bases separating them. Written as DNA, the CDR3 is TGTGCCAGCAGTTACGGTCCGGTAGCGACCCCCTACGAGCAGTACTTC. It specifies CASSYGPVATPYEQYF.

The V call is TRBV20-1, the J call TRBJ2-2; 14 bases align to TRBD2. This CDR3 has 17 residues. The J segment lost 8 bases and the V segment lost 6 bases, leaving 14 bases of the junction unmatched. Germline CDR1 reads DFQATT; CDR2 reads SNEGSKA (reference sequence). The CDR3 region is CSASRVRTSGGLGELFF. The DNA of the CDR3 is TGCAGTGCCAGTCGAGTCCGGACTAGCGGGGGGTTAGGGGAGCTGTTTTTT.

J is TRBJ1-1 and V is TRBV23-1; D remains ambiguous. TRBV23-1 is an ORF for which the function is uncertain. This CDR3 has 13 amino acids. V lost 6 bases and J 2 bases, leaving 10 bases between the germline ends. CDR3 protein: CASRHRGNTEAFF. DNA of the CDR3: TGCGCCAGCAGACACCGGGGAAACACTGAAGCTTTCTTT.

This chain uses TRBV4-3 with TRBJ1-1; D is unresolved. Between the trimmed V and J ends, which lost 1 base and 3 bases, there was a span of 6 bases. The germline gives CDR1 LGHNA, CDR2 YSLEER. The CDR3 totals 13 residues. The CDR3: CASSQGGYTEAFF. The CDR3 DNA follows: TGCGCCAGCAGCCAAGGGGGATACACTGAAGCTTTCTTT.

V usage is TRBV2 and J usage is TRBJ1-2, with D uncertain. V was clipped by 3 bases and J by 3 bases, with 8 bases between them. From germline, CDR1 is SNHLY and CDR2 FYNNEI. CDR3 size: 13 residues. CDR3 residues: CASSDQVDYGYTF. In nucleotides, the CDR3 is TGTGCCAGCAGTGACCAGGTGGACTATGGCTACACCTTC.

The J gene is TRBJ2-7, the V gene TRBV6-2 or TRBV6-3; 7 bases are shared with TRBD1. The CDR3 contains 15 residues. V shed 5 bases, J shed 0 bases, and the junction held 7 bases outside the gene matches. From germline, CDR1 is MNHEY and CDR2 SVGEGT. CDR3 region: CASSQRPGGSYEQYF. The CDR3 region has the DNA TGTGCCAGCAGTCAACGTCCAGGGGGCTCCTACGAGCAGTACTTC.

The rearrangement links TRBV13 to TRBJ2-1; 9 bases map to TRBD2. The CDR3 has 15 amino acids. Germline lookup yields CDR1 PRHDT and CDR2 FYEKMQ (reference sequence). The trim removed 7 bases at V and 2 bases at J, leaving 6 bases unmatched. The CDR3 region has the DNA TGTGCCAGCAAAATGGGCGGGGGGGCCTACAATGAGCAGTTCTTC. It is translated as CASKMGGGAYNEQFF.

The chain combines TRBV7-9 with TRBJ2-1, with D possibly being TRBD1 or TRBD2 (5 bases each). The CDR3 spans 16 residues. The V end lost 1 base, the J end lost 7 bases, and 17 bases lay between the germline ends. Germline V gene data show CDR1 as SEHNR and CDR2 as FQNEAQ (reference sequence). The CDR3 region is CASSLGGISWGNEQFF. The CDR3 bases are TGTGCCAGCAGCTTAGGGGGCATTTCGTGGGGGAATGAGCAGTTCTTC.